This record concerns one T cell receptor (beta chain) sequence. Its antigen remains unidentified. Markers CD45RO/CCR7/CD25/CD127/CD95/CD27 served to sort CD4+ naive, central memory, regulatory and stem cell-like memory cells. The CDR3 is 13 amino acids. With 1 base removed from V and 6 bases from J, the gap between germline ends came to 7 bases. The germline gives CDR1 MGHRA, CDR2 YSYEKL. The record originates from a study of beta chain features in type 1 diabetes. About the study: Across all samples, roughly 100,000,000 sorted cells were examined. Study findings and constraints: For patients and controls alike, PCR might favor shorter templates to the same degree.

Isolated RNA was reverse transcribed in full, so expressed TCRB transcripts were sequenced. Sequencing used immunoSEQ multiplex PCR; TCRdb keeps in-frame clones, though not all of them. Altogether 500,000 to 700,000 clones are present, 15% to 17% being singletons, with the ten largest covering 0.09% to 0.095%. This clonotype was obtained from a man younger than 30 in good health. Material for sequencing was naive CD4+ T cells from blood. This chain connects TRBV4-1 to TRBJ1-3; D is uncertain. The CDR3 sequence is CASSQVGKNTIYF. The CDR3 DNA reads TGCGCCAGCAGCCAAGTCGGTAAAAACACCATATATTTT.